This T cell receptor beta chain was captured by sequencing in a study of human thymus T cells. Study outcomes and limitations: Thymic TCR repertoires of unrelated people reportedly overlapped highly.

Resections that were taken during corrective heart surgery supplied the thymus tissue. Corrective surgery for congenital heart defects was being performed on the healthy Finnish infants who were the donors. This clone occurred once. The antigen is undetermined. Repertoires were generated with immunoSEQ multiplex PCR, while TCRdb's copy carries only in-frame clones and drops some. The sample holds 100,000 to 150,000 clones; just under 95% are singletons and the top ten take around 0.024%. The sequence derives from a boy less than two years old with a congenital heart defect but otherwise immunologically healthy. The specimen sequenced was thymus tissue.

The CDR3 region is CASSQDFLGTPGANVLTF. CDR3 sequence (DNA): TGTGCCAGCAGCCAAGATTTCCTCGGGACGCCTGGGGCCAACGTCCTGACTTTC. This rearrangement joins TRBV14 to TRBJ2-6, with D perhaps matching TRBD1 or TRBD2 (5 bases each). This CDR3 has 18 amino acids. V was cut by 0 bases and J by 2 bases, with 14 bases left in between. Germline CDR1 reads SGHDN; CDR2 reads FVKESK.